This is a list of T cell receptor beta chains from one sample in a study of blood T cells in healthy people across ages. TCRdb reprocessed the 5' RACE reads via MiXCR and lists one record per CDR3 protein. The sample lists around 800,000 distinct CDR3 sequences; 20% to 30% were seen once. The same specimen was also included in a second study, on T cells of mothers and their children.

Sequenced input: blood. Source of these receptors: a boy between 5 and 17 years old in good health. Both conserved end residues are part of each CDR3. Fields, in order: V gene, clone size, J gene, D gene, CDR3 protein, CDR3 DNA. A D gene is named only where the DNA matches it firmly. Some rows mark clone size as missing; the rest say once, few, many or name a class of expanded clone.

>TRBV30|few|TRBJ2-3|TRBD2
CASGGGPDTQYF
TGTGCCTCGGGCGGGGGGCCAGATACGCAGTATTTT
>TRBV29-1|NA|TRBJ1-3|NA
CSVEVAGRNTIYF
TGCAGCGTTGAAGTTGCGGGCCGAAACACCATATATTTT
>TRBV28|NA|TRBJ2-3|TRBD2
CASSFGAGGPGVDTQYF
TGTGCCAGCAGTTTTGGAGCGGGGGGCCCCGGTGTAGATACGCAGTATTTT
>TRBV3-1|NA|TRBJ2-1|NA
CASSQDSQFYNEQFF
TGTGCCAGCAGCCAAGATAGCCAGTTTTACAATGAGCAGTTCTTC
>TRBV25-1|NA|TRBJ2-7|NA
CASSEFGRPANEQYF
TGTGCCAGCAGTGAATTTGGTAGGCCCGCCAACGAGCAGTACTTC
>TRBV12-3/TRBV12-4|few|TRBJ2-4|TRBD1
CASSSGQGNVQYF
TGTGCCAGCAGCTCGGGACAGGGGAATGTTCAGTACTTC
>TRBV7-3|NA|TRBJ2-5|TRBD2
CASSPEGGTSGVF
TGTGCCAGCAGCCCGGAAGGTGGGACTAGCGGGGTATTC
>TRBV7-2|NA|TRBJ2-5|NA
CASSTTGWTQYF
TGTGCCAGCAGCACAACCGGGTGGACCCAGTACTTC
>TRBV10-3|NA|TRBJ2-5|TRBD1
CAISSRTGQETQYF
TGTGCCATCAGTTCTCGGACAGGACAGGAGACCCAGTACTTC
>TRBV5-6|NA|TRBJ1-2|NA
CASSPLTEYGYTF
TGTGCCAGCAGCCCACTGACAGAGTATGGCTACACCTTC
>TRBV4-2|few|TRBJ2-7|NA
CASSQESRAYEQYF
TGTGCCAGCAGCCAAGAAAGCAGAGCCTACGAGCAGTACTTC
>TRBV6-1|few|TRBJ1-2|TRBD1
CAITTGLLDGYTF
TGTGCCATCACGACAGGGTTATTAGATGGCTACACCTTC
>TRBV11-2|NA|TRBJ2-3|NA
CASSLTGTHTDTQYF
TGTGCCAGCAGCCTAACGGGGACTCACACAGATACGCAGTATTTT
>TRBV20-1|NA|TRBJ2-1|NA
CSASSGVGYNEQFF
TGCAGTGCCAGCTCAGGGGTTGGGTACAATGAGCAGTTCTTC
>TRBV20-1|few|TRBJ2-2|TRBD2
CSATSGSISGELFF
TGCAGTGCTACTAGCGGGAGCATCTCCGGGGAGCTGTTTTTT
>TRBV12-5|few|TRBJ2-5|NA
CASHEGGQETQYF
TGTGCTAGCCACGAGGGTGGCCAAGAGACCCAGTACTTC
>TRBV11-2|NA|TRBJ2-5|NA
CASNHRTAQETQYF
TGTGCCAGCAACCATCGGACAGCACAAGAGACCCAGTACTTC